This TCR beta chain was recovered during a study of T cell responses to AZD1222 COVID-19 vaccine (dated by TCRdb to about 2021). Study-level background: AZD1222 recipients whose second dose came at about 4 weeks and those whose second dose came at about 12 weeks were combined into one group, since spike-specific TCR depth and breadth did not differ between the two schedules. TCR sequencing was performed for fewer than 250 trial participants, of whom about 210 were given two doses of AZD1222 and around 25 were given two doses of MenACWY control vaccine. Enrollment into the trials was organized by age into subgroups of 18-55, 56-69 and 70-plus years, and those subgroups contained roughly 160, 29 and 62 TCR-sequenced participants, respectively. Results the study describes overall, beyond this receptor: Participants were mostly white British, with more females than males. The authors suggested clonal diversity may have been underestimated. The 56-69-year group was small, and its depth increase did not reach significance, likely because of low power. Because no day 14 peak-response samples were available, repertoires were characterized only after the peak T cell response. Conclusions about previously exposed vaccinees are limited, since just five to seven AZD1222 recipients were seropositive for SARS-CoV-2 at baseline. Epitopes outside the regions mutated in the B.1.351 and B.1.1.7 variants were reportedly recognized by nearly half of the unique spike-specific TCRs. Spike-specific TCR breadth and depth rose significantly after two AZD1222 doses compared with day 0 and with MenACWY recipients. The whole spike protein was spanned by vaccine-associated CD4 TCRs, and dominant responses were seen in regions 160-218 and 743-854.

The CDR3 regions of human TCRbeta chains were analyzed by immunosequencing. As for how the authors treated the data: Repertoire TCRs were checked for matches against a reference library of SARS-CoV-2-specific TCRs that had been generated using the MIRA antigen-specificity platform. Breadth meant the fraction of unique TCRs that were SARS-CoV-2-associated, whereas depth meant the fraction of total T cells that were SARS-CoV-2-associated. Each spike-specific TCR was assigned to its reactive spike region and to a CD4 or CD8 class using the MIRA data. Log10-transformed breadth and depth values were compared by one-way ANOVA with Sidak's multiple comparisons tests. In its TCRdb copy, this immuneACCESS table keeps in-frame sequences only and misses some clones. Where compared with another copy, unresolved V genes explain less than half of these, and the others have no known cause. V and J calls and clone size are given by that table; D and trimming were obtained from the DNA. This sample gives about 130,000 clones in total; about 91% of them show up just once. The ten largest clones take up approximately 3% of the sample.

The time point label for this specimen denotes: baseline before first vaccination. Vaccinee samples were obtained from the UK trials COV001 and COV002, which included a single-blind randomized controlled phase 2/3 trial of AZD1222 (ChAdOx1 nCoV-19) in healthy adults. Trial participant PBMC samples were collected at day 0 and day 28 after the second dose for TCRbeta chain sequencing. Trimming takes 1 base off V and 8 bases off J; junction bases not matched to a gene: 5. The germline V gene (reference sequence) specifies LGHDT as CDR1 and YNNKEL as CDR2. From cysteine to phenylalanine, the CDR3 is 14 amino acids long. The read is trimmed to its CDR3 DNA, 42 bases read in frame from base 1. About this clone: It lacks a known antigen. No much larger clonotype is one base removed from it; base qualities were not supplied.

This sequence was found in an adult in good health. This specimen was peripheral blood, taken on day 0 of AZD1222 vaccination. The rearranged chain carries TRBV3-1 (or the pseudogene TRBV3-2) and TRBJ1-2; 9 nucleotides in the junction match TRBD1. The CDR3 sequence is CASSQGGTGSGYTF. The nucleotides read TGTGCCAGCAGCCAAGGAGGGACAGGGAGCGGCTACACCTTC.